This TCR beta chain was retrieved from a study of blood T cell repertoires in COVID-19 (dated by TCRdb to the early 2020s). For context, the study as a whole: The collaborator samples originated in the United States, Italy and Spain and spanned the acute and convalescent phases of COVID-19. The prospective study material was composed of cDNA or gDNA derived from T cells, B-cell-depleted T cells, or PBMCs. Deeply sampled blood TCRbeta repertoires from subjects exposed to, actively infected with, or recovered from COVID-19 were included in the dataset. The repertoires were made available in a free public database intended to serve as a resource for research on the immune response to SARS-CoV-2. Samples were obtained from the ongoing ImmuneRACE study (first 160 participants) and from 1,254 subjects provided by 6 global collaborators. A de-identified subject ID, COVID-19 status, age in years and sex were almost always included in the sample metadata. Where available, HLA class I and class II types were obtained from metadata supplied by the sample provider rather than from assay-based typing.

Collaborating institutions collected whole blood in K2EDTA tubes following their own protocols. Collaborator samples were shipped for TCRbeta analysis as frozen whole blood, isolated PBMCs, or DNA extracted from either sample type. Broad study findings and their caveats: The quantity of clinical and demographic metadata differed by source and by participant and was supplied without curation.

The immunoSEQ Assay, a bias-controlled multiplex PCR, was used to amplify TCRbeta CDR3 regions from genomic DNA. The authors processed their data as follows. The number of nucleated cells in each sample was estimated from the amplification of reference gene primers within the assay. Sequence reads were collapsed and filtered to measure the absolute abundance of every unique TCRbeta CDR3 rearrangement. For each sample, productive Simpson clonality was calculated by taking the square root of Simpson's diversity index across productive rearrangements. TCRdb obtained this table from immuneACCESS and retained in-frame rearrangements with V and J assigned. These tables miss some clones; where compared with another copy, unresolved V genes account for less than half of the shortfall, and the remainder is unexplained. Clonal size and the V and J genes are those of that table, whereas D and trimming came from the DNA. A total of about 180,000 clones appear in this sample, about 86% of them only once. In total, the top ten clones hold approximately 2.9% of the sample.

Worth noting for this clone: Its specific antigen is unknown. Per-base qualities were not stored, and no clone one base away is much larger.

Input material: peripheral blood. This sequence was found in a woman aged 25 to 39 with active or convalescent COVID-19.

The nucleotide sequence is given as TGTGCCAGCAGCCAAGAAGGGCTAGCGGGGGGCAGGGGGGAGACCCAGTACTTC. Its protein reads: CASSQEGLAGGRGETQYF. The chain is assembled from TRBV3-1 (or the pseudogene TRBV3-2) and TRBJ2-5; 11 bases in between match TRBD2. The germline V gene (reference sequence) gives CDR1 as LGHDT and CDR2 as YNNKEL. Unmatched junction bases come to 11, with V trimmed by 0 bases and J by 5 bases. Reading from cysteine to phenylalanine, the CDR3 counts 18 amino acids. Only CDR3 DNA is held: 54 bases, read in frame from base 1.